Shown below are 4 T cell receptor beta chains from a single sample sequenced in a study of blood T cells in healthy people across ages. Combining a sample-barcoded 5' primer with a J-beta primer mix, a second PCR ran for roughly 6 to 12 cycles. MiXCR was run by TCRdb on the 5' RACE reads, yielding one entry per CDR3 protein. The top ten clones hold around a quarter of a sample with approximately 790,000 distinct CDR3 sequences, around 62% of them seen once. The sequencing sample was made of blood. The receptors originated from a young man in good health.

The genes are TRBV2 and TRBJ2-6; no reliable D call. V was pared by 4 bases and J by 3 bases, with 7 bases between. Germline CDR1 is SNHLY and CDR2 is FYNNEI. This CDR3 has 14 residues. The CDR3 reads CASSGRHGANVLTF. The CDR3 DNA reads TGTGCCAGCAGTGGCCGACATGGGGCCAACGTCCTGACTTTC. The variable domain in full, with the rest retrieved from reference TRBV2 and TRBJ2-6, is EPEVTQTPSHQVTQMGQEVILRCVPISNHLYFYWYRQILGQKVEFLVSFYNNEISEKSEIFDDQFSVERPDGSNFTLKIRSTKLEDSAMYFCASSGRHGANVLTFGAGSRLTVL.

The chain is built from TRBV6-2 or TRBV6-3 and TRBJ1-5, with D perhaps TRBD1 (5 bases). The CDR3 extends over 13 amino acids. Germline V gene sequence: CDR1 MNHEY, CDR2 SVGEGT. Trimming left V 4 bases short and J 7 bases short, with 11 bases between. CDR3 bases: TGTGCCAGCAGTTCGGGGACTGCGCAGCCCCAGCATTTT. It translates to CASSSGTAQPQHF.

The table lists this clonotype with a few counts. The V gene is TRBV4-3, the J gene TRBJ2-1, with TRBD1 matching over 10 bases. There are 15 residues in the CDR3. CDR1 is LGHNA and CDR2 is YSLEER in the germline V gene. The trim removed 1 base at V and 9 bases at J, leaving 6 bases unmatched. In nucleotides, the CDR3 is TGCGCCAGCAGCCAAGGGGGACAGGGGATCGGTGAGCAGTTCTTC. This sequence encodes CASSQGGQGIGEQFF.

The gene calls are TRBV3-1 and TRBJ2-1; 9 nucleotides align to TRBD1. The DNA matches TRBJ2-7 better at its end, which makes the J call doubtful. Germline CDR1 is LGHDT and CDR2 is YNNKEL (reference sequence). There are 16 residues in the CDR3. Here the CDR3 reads CASSLTAGQGYFEQYF. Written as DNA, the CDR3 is TGTGCCAGCAGTCTCACCGCGGGACAGGGTTATTTCGAGCAGTACTTC.